This T cell receptor beta chain was documented in a study of shared clonotypes between healthy human individuals. Findings and caveats of the study: Sample collection involved blood only; tissue repertoires are likely different. In several donors, around 4.8% of naive CD4 clonotypes appeared in common.

Concerning this clone: Antigen specificity is unknown.

V lost 11 bases, J lost 0 bases, and 14 bases lay in between. CDR1 and CDR2 (germline): SGHDN, FVKESK. CDR3 length: 14 amino acids. Method: immunoSEQ multiplex PCR; TCRdb's copy keeps in-frame clones and lacks some. The table includes about 2.4 million clones, 80% to 95% detected once. The clonotype originates from a man aged 18 to 30 in good health. Some clones in this sample may be carry-over from other donors' samples. The rearrangement joins TRBV14 to TRBJ1-3; a weak D match, TRBD1 (5 bases). Specimen: naive CD4+ T cells from PBMCs. Sample subset: CD45RA+ positively selected. CDR3 nucleotides: TGTGCCGTCAGCGACAGCCGCTCTGGAAACACCATATATTTT. Encoded protein: CAVSDSRSGNTIYF.